The clone carrying this T cell receptor (beta chain) appeared a few times. In the original processing: Reference gene primer amplification yielded estimated nucleated cell counts. The assay was immunoSEQ multiplex PCR, and TCRdb's table has in-frame clones only and misses some. The V and J calls and clone size were taken over from that table, and D and trimming were inferred from the DNA. The sample contains approximately 280,000 clones, approximately 88% of which appear only once. The data stem from a study of blood T cell repertoires in COVID-19. Overall study context: Samples of COVID-19 (acute and convalescent) were obtained from the United States, Italy and Spain.

The sequencing sample was made of peripheral blood. The clonotype comes from a man aged 18-30 years with active or convalescent COVID-19.

The CDR3 reads CATAGLAGGGEQFF. CDR3 in DNA: TGTGCAACAGCCGGACTAGCGGGGGGAGGTGAGCAGTTCTTC. The V and J genes are TRBV3-1 (or the pseudogene TRBV3-2) and TRBJ2-1; 14 bases map to TRBD2. Germline V CDR1 and CDR2: LGHDT, YNNKEL (reference sequence). The CDR3 extends over 14 amino acids.